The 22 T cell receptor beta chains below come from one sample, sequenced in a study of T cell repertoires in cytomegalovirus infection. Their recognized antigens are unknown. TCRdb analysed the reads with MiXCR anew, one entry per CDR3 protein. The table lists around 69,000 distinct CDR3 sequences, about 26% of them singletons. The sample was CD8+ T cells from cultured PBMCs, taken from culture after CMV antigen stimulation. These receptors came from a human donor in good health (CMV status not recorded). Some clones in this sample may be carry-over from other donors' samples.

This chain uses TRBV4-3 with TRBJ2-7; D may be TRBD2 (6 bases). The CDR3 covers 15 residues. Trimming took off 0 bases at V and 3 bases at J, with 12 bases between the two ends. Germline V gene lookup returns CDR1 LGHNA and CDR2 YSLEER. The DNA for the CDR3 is TGCGCCAGCAGCCAAGATATGGGACTGAACTACGAGCAGTACTTC. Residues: CASSQDMGLNYEQYF.

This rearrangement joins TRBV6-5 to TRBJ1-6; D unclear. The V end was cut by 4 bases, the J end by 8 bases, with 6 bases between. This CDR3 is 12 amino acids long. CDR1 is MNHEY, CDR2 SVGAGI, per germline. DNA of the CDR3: TGTGCCAGCAGTTTCCCCGATTCACCCCTCCACTTT. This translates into CASSFPDSPLHF.

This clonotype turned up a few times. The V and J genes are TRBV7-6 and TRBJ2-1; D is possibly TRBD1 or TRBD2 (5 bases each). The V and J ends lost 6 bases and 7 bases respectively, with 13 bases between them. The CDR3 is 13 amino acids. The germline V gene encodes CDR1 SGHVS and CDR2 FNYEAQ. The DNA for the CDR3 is TGTGCCAGCAGTCCGGGACGGGTAAATGAGCAGTTCTTC. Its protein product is CASSPGRVNEQFF.

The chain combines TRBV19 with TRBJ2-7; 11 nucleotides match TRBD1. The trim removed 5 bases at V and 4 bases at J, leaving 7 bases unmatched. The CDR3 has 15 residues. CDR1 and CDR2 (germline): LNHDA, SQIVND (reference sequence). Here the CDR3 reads CASSPDRGLPYEQYF. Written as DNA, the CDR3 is TGTGCCAGTAGTCCGGACAGGGGGCTACCATACGAGCAGTACTTC.

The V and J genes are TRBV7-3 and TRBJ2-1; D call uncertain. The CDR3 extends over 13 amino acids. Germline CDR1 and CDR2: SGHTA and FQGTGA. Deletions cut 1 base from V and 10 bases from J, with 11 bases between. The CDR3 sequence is CASSLNGLDEQFF. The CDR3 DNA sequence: TGTGCCAGCAGCTTAAACGGCTTGGACGAGCAGTTCTTC.

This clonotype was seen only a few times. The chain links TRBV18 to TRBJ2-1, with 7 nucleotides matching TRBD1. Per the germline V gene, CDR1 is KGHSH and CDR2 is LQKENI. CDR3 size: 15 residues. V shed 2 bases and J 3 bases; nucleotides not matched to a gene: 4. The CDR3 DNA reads TGTGCCAGCTCACCAAGAGGGGGCGACTACAATGAGCAGTTCTTC. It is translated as CASSPRGGDYNEQFF.

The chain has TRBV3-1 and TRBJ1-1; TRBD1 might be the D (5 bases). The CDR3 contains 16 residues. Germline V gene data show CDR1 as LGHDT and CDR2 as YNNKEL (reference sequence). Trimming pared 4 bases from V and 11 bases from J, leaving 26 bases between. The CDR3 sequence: CASSPPSVGVSREAFF. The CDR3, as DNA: TGTGCCAGCAGCCCGCCTTCCGTGGGGGTTTCAAGAGAGGCTTTCTTT.

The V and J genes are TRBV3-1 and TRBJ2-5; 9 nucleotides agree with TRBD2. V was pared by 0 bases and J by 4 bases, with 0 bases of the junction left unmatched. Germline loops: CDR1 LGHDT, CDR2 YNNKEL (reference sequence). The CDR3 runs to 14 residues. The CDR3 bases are TGTGCCAGCAGCCAAGAACTAGCGGGAGAGACCCAGTACTTC. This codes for CASSQELAGETQYF.

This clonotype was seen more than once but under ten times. CDR3 nucleotides: TGTGCCAGCAGCGGACTAGCGGTATCCTCTGGGAGCACAGATACGCAGTATTTT. This gives the protein CASSGLAVSSGSTDTQYF. The chain links TRBV9 to TRBJ2-3; 9 nucleotides match TRBD2. V gave up 3 bases and J gave up 0 bases; unmatched junction bases: 11. CDR1 and CDR2 from the germline V gene are SGDLS and YYNGEE. CDR3 length equals 18 residues.

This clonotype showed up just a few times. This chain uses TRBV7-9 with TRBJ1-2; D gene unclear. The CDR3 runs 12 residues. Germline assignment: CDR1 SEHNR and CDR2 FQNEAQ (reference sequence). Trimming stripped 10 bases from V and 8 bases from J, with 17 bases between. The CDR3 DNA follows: TGTGCCATCCGGACCGCCAAGGAGGGCTACACCTTC. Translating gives CAIRTAKEGYTF.

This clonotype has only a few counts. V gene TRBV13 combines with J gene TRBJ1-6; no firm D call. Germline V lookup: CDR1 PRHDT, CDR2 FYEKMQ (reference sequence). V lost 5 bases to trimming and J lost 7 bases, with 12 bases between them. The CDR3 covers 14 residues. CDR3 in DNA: TGTGCCAGCAGCCGGACCGAGGTGAATTCACCCCTCCACTTT. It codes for CASSRTEVNSPLHF.

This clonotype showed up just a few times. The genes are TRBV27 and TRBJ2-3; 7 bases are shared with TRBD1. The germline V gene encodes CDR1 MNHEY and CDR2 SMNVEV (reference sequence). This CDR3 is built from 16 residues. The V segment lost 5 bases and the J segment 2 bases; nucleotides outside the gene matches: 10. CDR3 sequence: CASSLRQGRVTDTQYF. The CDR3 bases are TGTGCCAGCAGTCTCCGACAGGGAAGGGTCACAGATACGCAGTATTTT.

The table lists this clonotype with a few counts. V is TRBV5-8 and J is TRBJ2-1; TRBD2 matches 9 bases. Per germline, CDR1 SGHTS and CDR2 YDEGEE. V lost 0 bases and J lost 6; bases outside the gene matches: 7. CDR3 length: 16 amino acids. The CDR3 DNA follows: TGTGCCAGCAGCTTGGGTGGGACTAGCTGGAGCAATGAGCAGTTCTTC. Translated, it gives CASSLGGTSWSNEQFF.

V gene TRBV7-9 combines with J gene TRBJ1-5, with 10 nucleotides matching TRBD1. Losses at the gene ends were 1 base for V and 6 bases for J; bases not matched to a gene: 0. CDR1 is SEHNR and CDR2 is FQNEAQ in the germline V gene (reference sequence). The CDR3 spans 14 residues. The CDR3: CASSLGQGAQPQHF. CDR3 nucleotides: TGTGCCAGCAGCTTAGGACAGGGGGCTCAGCCCCAGCATTTT.

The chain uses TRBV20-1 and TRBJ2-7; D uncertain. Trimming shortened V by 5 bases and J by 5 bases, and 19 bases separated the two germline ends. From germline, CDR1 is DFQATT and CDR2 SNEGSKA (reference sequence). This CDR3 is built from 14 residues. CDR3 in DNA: TGCAGTGCTCACCCACCCTCCAGTCGCAACGAGCAGTACTTC. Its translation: CSAHPPSSRNEQYF.

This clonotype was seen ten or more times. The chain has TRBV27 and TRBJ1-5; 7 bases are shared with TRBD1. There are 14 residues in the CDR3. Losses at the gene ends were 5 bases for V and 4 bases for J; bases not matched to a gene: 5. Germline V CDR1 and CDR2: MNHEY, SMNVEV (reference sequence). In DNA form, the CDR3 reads TGTGCCAGCAGTCACCGGGACAGTAATCAGCCCCAGCATTTT. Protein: CASSHRDSNQPQHF.

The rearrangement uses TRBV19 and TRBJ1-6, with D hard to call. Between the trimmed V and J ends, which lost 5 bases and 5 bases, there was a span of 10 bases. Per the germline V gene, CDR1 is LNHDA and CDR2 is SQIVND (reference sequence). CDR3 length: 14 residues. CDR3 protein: CASSEDGNNSPLHF. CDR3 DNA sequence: TGTGCCAGTAGTGAGGACGGGAATAATTCACCCCTCCACTTT.

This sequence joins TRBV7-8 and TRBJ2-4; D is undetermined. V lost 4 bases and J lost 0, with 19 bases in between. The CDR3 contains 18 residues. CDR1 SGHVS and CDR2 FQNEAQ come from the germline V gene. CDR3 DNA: TGTGCCAGCAGCTCCCCCCAGGCACAAAATTTAGCCAAAAACATTCAGTACTTC. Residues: CASSSPQAQNLAKNIQYF.

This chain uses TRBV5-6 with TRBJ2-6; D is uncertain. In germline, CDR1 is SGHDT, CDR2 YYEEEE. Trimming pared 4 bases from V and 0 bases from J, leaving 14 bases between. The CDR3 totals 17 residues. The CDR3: CASSLNGRHSGANVLTF. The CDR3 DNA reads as TGTGCCAGCAGCCTGAATGGACGGCACTCTGGGGCCAACGTCCTGACTTTC. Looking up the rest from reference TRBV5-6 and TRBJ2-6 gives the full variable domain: DAGVTQSPTHLIKTRGQQVTLRCSPKSGHDTVSWYQQALGQGPQFIFQYYEEEERQRGNFPDRFSGHQFPNYSSELNVNALLLGDSALYLCASSLNGRHSGANVLTFGAGSRLTVL.

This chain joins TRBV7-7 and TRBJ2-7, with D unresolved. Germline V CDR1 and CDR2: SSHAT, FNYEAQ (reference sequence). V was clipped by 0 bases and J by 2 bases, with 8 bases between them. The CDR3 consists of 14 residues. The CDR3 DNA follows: TGTGCCAGCAGCTTAGCCGACGGTCCCTACGAGCAGTACTTC. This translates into CASSLADGPYEQYF.

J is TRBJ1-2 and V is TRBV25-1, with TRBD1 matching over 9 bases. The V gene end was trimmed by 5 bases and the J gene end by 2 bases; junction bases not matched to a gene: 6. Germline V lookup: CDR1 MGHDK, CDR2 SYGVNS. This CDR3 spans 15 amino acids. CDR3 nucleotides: TGTGCCAGCAGTACTACAGGGGGCTTAAACTATGGCTACACCTTC. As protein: CASSTTGGLNYGYTF.

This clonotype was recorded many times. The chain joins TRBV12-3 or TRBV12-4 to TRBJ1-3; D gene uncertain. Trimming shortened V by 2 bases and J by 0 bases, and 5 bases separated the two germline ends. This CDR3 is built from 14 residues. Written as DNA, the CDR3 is TGTGCCAGCAGTTTACGGGGCTCTGGAAACACCATATATTTT. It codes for CASSLRGSGNTIYF.